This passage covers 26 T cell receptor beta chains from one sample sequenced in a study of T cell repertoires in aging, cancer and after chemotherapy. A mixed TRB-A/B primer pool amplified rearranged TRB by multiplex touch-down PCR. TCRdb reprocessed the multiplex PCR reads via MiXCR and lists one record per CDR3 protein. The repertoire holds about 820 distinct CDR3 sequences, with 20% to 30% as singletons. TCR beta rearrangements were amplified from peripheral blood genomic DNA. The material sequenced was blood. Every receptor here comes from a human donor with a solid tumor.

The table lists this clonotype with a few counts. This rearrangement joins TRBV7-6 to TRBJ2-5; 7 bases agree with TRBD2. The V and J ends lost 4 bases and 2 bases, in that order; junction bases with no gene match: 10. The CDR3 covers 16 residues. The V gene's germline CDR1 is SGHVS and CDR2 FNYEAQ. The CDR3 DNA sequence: TGTGCCAGCAGCTCTCCAGGACTAGATAGACAAGAGACCCAGTACTTC. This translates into CASSSPGLDRQETQYF.

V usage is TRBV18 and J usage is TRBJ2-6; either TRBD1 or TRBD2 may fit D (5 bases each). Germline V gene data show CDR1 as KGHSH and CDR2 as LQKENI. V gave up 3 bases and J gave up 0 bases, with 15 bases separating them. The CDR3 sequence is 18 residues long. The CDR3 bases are TGTGCCAGCTCACCGGGGGTCTTATCTTACTCTGGGGCCAACGTCCTGACTTTC. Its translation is CASSPGVLSYSGANVLTF.

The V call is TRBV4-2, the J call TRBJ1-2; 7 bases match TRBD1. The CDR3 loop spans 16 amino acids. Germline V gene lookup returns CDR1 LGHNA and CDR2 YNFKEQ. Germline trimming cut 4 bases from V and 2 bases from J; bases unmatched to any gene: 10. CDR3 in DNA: TGTGCCAGCAGCCCTATCCCCATAGGGGGCAACTATGGCTACACCTTC. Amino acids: CASSPIPIGGNYGYTF.

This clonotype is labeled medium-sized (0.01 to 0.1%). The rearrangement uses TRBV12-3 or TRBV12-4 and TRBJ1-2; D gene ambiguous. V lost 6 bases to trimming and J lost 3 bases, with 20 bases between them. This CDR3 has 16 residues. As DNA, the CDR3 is TGTGCCAGCAGGATCCTGGGCCGGCCCGGGTACTATGGCTACACCTTC. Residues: CASRILGRPGYYGYTF.

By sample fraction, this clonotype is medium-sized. The CDR3 nucleotides read TGTGCCAGCAGTTACTCGCCTCTAGCGGGCATATACAATGAGCAGTTCTTC. Protein product: CASSYSPLAGIYNEQFF. The chain employs TRBV6-5 and TRBJ2-1; 8 bases align to TRBD2. The junction had 8 bases not matched to a gene; V was cut back by 0 bases and J by 4 bases. Germline-derived CDR1 and CDR2 are MNHEY and SVGAGI. The CDR3 is made up of 17 amino acids.

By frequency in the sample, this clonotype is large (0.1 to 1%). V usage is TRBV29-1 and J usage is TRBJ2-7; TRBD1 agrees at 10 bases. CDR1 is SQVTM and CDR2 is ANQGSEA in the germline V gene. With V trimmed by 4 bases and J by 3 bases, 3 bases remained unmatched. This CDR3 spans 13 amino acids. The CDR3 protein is CSVAGDRGYEQYF. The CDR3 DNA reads TGCAGCGTTGCGGGGGACAGGGGCTACGAGCAGTACTTC.

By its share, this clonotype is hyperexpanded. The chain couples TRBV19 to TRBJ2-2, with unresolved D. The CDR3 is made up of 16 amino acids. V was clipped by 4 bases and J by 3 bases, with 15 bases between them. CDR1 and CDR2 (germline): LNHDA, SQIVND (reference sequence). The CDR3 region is CASSTSGFWDTGELFF. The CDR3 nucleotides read TGTGCCAGTAGTACCTCAGGCTTCTGGGACACCGGGGAGCTGTTTTTT.

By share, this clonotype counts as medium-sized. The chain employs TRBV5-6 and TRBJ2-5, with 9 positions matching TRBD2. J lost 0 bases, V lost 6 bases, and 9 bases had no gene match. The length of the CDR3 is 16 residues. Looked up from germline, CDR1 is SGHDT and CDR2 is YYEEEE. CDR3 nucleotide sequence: TGTGCCAGCAACCATGGGCTAGCGGGGTACCAAGAGACCCAGTACTTC. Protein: CASNHGLAGYQETQYF.

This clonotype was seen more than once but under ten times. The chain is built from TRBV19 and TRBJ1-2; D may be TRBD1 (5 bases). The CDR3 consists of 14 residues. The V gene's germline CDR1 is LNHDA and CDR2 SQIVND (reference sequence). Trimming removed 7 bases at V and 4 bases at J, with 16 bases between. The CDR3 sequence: CASKNQGGFYGYTF. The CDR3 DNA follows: TGTGCCAGTAAAAATCAGGGTGGATTCTATGGCTACACCTTC.

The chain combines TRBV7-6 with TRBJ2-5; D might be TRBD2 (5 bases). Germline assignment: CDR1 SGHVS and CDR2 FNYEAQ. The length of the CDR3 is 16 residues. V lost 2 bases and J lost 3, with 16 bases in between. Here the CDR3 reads CASSLNRRRTEETQYF. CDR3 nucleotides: TGTGCCAGCAGCTTAAACCGTCGACGGACTGAAGAGACCCAGTACTTC.

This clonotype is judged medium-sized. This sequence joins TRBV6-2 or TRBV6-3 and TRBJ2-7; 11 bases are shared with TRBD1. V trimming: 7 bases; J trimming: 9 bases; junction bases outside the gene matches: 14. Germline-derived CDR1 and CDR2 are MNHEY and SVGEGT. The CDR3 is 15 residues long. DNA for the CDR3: TGTGCCAGCATTCCAGCCGGGACAGGGGGGGCCGCGCAGTACTTC. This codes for CASIPAGTGGAAQYF.

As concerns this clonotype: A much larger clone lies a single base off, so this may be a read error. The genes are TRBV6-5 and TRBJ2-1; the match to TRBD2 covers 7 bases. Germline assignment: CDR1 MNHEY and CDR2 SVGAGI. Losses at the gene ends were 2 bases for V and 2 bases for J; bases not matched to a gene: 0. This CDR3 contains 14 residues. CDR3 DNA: TGTGCCAGCAGTTACCTAGCGGCCTACAATGAGCAGTTCTTC. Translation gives CASSYLAAYNEQFF.

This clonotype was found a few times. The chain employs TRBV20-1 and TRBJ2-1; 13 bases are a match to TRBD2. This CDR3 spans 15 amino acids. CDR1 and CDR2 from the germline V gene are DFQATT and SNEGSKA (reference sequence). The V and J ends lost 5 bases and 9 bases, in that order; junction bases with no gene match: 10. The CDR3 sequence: CSAAQLAGGLGEQFF. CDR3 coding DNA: TGCAGTGCTGCCCAACTAGCGGGGGGGCTGGGTGAGCAGTTCTTC.

The DNA of the CDR3 is TGTGCCAGCAGTTCTAAGGGGACCGACAGATTCTTAAACGAGCAGTACTTC. Encoded protein: CASSSKGTDRFLNEQYF. J is TRBJ2-7 and V is TRBV6-5; D assignment may be TRBD1 or TRBD2 (5 bases each). The germline V gene encodes CDR1 MNHEY and CDR2 SVGAGI. V gave up 4 bases and J gave up 5 bases, with 24 bases separating them. The CDR3 is made up of 17 amino acids.

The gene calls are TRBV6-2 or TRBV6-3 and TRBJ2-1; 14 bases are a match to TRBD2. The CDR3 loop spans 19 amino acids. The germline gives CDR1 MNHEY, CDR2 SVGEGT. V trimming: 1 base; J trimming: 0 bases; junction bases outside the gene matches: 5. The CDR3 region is CASSYFGTSGGSSYNEQFF. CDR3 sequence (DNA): TGTGCCAGCAGTTACTTCGGGACTAGCGGGGGTAGCTCCTACAATGAGCAGTTCTTC.

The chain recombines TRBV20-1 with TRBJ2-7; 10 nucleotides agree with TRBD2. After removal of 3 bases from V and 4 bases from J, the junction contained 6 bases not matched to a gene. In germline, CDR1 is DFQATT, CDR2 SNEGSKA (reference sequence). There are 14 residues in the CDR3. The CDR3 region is CSARALAGEYEQYF. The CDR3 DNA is TGCAGTGCTAGGGCCCTAGCGGGAGAATACGAGCAGTACTTC.

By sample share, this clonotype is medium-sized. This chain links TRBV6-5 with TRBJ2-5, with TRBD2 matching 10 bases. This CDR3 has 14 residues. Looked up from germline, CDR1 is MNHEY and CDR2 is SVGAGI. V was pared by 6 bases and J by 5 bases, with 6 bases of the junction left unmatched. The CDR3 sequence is CASRAGGPGETQYF. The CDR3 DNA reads TGTGCCAGCAGAGCGGGAGGGCCCGGGGAGACCCAGTACTTC.

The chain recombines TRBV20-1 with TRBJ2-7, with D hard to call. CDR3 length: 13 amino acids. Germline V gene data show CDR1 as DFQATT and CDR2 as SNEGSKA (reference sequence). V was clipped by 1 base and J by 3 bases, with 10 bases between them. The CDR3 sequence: CSARALDFYEQYF. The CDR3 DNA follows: TGCAGTGCTAGAGCCCTAGATTTCTACGAGCAGTACTTC.

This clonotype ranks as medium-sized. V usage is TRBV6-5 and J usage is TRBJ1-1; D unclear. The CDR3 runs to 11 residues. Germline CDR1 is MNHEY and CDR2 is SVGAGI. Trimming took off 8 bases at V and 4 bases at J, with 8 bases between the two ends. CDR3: CASSVGTEAFF. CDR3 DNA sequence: TGTGCCAGCTCCGTTGGCACTGAAGCTTTCTTT.

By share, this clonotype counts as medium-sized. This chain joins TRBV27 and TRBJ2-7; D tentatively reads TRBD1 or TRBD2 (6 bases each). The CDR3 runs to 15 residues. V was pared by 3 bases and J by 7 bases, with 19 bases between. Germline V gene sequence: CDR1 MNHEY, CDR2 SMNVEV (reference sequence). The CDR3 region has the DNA TGTGCCAGCAGTTTGGGTACGGGGGCCCTAGGGGAGCAGTACTTC. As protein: CASSLGTGALGEQYF.

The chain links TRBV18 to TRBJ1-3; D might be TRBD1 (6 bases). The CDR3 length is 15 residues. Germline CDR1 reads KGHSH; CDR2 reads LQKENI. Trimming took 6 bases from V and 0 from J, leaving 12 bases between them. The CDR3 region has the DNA TGTGCCAGCTCCCCGGACAGCAACTCTGGAAACACCATATATTTT. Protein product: CASSPDSNSGNTIYF.

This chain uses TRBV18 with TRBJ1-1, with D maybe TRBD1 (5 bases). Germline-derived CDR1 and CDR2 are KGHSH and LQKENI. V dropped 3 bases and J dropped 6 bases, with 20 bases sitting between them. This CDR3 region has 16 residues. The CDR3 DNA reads TGTGCCAGCTCACCGAGGAATGTGGGGCAGGGCCCTGAAGCTTTCTTT. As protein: CASSPRNVGQGPEAFF.

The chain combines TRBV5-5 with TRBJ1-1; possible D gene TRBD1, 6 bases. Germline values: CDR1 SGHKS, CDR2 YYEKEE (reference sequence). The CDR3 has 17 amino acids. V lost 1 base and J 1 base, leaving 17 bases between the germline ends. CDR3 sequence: CASSLSTGWGSNTEAFF. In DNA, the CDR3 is TGTGCCAGCAGCTTGTCAACAGGGTGGGGATCGAACACTGAAGCTTTCTTT.

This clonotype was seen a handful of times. As DNA, the CDR3 is TGTGCCAGCAGCTGGGTCGGCAGTGACCCCTACGAGCAGTACTTC. Its protein product is CASSWVGSDPYEQYF. V is TRBV11-2 and J is TRBJ2-7; D remains ambiguous. Trimming shortened V by 4 bases and J by 2 bases, and 15 bases separated the two germline ends. From germline, CDR1 is SGHAT and CDR2 FQNNGV. This CDR3 comprises 15 residues.

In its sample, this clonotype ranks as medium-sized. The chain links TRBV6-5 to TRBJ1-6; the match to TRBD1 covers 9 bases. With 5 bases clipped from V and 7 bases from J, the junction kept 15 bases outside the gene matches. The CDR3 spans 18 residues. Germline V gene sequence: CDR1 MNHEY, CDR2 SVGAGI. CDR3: CASSLIRDRVVWNSPLHF. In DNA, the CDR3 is TGTGCCAGCAGTCTGATCCGGGACAGGGTTGTTTGGAATTCACCCCTCCACTTT.

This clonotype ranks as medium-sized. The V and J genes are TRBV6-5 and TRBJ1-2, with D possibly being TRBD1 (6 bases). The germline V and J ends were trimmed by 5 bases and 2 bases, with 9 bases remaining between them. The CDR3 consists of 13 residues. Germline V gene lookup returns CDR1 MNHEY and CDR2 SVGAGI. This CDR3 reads CASSEGGNYGYTF. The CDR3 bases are TGTGCCAGCAGTGAAGGGGGGAACTATGGCTACACCTTC.